This T cell receptor beta chain was profiled in a study of technical replicates of blood from several donors. This clone occurred once. This table comes from immunoSEQ multiplex PCR, and its TCRdb copy is limited to in-frame clones, with some not included. This sample carries 75,000 or so clones, roughly 94% of them seen once, and the ten largest clones take roughly 0.24%. The CDR3 length is 18 residues. V was pared by 4 bases and J by 0 bases, with 9 bases of the junction left unmatched. From germline, CDR1 is MGHRA and CDR2 YSYEKL. Input material: T cells isolated from PBMCs. V is TRBV4-1 and J is TRBJ1-3, with TRBD1 matching 10 bases. The sequence was obtained from a human donor in good health. CDR3 coding DNA: TGCGCCAGCAGCCTAGGACCCGGGACAGGGGTCTCTGGAAACACCATATATTTT. Translation: CASSLGPGTGVSGNTIYF.